Listed below are T cell receptor beta chains from one sample, sequenced in a study of vaccination effects on CD4 cells after COVID-19. These TCRs' antigens remain unknown. The protocol was immunoSEQ multiplex PCR, while the TCRdb copy is restricted to in-frame clones and leaves out a portion. The data hold about 70,000 clones, with around 80% observed a single time. Source: CD4+ T cells from PBMCs cultured with SARS-CoV-2 spike peptides, taken before COVID-19 vaccination. Source of these receptors: a human donor who received a COVID-19 vaccine. Both conserved end residues are part of each CDR3. The D gene is left open where the match is weak. Expanded clones get a size class; other rows say once, few or many, or leave the size out.

TRBD1	.	TRBV7-3	TRBJ2-2	CASSPSPTGSGELFF	TGTGCCAGCAGCCCCTCCCCGACAGGGTCCGGGGAGCTGTTTTTT
.	.	TRBV10-3	TRBJ1-2	CAISELGSNYGYTF	TGTGCCATCAGTGAGTTGGGGTCAAACTATGGCTACACCTTC
.	.	TRBV19	TRBJ2-6	CASSIAGVGANVLTF	TGTGCCAGTAGTATAGCAGGGGTAGGGGCCAACGTCCTGACTTTC
TRBD1	few	TRBV27	TRBJ1-2	CASSYRDSTINYGYTF	TGTGCCAGCAGTTATCGGGACAGTACTATTAACTATGGCTACACCTTC
TRBD1	.	TRBV18	TRBJ2-3	CASSQGVTDTQYF	TGTGCCAGCTCTCAGGGGGTCACAGATACGCAGTATTTT
.	.	TRBV7-9	TRBJ2-5	CASTFRQGEGETQYF	TGTGCCAGCACTTTCCGGCAGGGTGAGGGAGAGACCCAGTACTTC
TRBD1	.	TRBV6-5	TRBJ1-6	CASSVQGESPLHF	TGTGCCAGCAGCGTACAGGGGGAGTCACCCCTCCACTTT
.	.	TRBV18	TRBJ1-3	CASSPSGPGSGNTIYF	TGTGCCAGCTCACCAAGTGGACCGGGCTCTGGAAACACCATATATTTT
.	.	TRBV10-2	TRBJ1-5	CASSESTRGRNQPQHF	TGCGCCAGCAGTGAGTCGACCCGGGGGCGCAATCAGCCCCAGCATTTT
TRBD2	.	TRBV14	TRBJ2-1	CASSQDRSSGGGEQFF	TGTGCCAGCAGCCAAGATCGAAGTAGCGGGGGAGGAGAGCAGTTCTTC
TRBD2	.	TRBV24-1	TRBJ2-5	CATSDGTGGGETQYF	TGTGCCACCAGTGATGGGACGGGGGGGGGAGAGACCCAGTACTTC
.	few	TRBV10-1	TRBJ1-5	CGGSLGFQPQHF	TGCGGCGGGTCTCTGGGGTTTCAGCCCCAGCATTTT
TRBD1	.	TRBV18	TRBJ1-4	CASSPDRGNEKLFF	TGTGCCAGCTCACCGGACAGGGGTAATGAAAAACTGTTTTTT
TRBD1	.	TRBV16	TRBJ1-4	CASSQGTGRSTNEKLFF	TGTGCCAGCAGCCAAGGGACAGGGCGATCTACTAATGAAAAACTGTTTTTT
TRBD1	.	TRBV19	TRBJ1-1	CASKGDRDRHNTEAFF	TGTGCCAGTAAAGGCGACCGGGACAGACATAACACTGAAGCTTTCTTT
.	.	TRBV7-3	TRBJ1-1	CASRFSRAVNTEAFF	TGTGCCAGCAGGTTTTCGAGGGCGGTGAACACTGAAGCTTTCTTT
TRBD1	.	TRBV18	TRBJ2-5	CASSPGGQETQYF	TGTGCCAGCTCCCCAGGGGGTCAAGAGACCCAGTACTTC
TRBD1	.	TRBV27	TRBJ2-3	CASSIRTGTDTQYF	TGTGCCAGCAGTATCCGGACAGGGACAGATACGCAGTATTTT
.	.	TRBV28	TRBJ1-2	CASSLTGGYGYTF	TGTGCCAGCAGTTTGACAGGAGGCTATGGCTACACCTTC
.	.	TRBV5-1	TRBJ1-1	CASSLDGGGAFF	TGCGCCAGCAGCTTGGACGGTGGGGGAGCTTTCTTT
.	.	TRBV7-3	TRBJ2-1	CASSQEPQYNEQFF	TGTGCCAGCAGCCAGGAACCTCAGTACAATGAGCAGTTCTTC
.	.	TRBV19	TRBJ1-6	CASSAGTTNSPLHF	TGTGCCAGTAGTGCCGGGACCACCAATTCACCCCTCCACTTT
.	.	TRBV4-1	TRBJ2-3	CASSHRDTFTDTQYF	TGCGCCAGCAGCCACCGGGACACTTTCACAGATACGCAGTATTTT
.	.	TRBV5-8	TRBJ1-4	CASSFDGGGGEKLFF	TGTGCCAGCAGCTTTGATGGCGGTGGGGGTGAAAAACTGTTTTTT
.	.	TRBV6-1	TRBJ1-2	CASRGGNYGYTF	TGTGCCAGCAGAGGGGGGAACTATGGCTACACCTTC
TRBD1	.	TRBV3-1/TRBV3-2	TRBJ2-1	CASSPRGTASSYNEQFF	TGTGCCAGCAGCCCCCGTGGGACAGCTAGCTCCTACAATGAGCAGTTCTTC
.	.	TRBV28	TRBJ1-5	CASRRGSNQPQHF	TGTGCCAGCAGGAGGGGTAGCAATCAGCCCCAGCATTTT
TRBD2	.	TRBV2	TRBJ2-5	CASSADSGGWETQYF	TGTGCCAGCAGTGCCGACAGCGGGGGGTGGGAGACCCAGTACTTC
.	.	TRBV5-1	TRBJ2-2	CASSLVRVSTGELFF	TGCGCCAGCAGCTTGGTGCGGGTATCAACCGGGGAGCTGTTTTTT
TRBD1	.	TRBV7-9	TRBJ1-3	CASSLAGTGGNTIYF	TGTGCCAGCAGCTTAGCGGGGACAGGCGGAAACACCATATATTTT
.	few	TRBV4-3	TRBJ1-4	CASSQPPWGGGNEKLFF	TGCGCCAGCAGCCAACCCCCGTGGGGTGGGGGTAATGAAAAACTGTTTTTT
.	.	TRBV28	TRBJ1-4	CASSRPTRANEKLFF	TGTGCCAGCAGTCGCCCGACCCGGGCTAATGAAAAACTGTTTTTT
.	.	TRBV4-1	TRBJ2-6	CASSQLDMIPSGANVLTF	TGCGCCAGCAGCCAACTAGACATGATTCCCTCTGGGGCCAACGTCCTGACTTTC
TRBD1	.	TRBV7-3	TRBJ2-3	CASSLEGARTDTQYF	TGTGCCAGCAGCTTAGAGGGGGCGCGCACAGATACGCAGTATTTT
.	.	TRBV25-1	TRBJ1-4	CASSESWGAREKLFF	TGTGCCAGCAGTGAATCCTGGGGGGCGAGGGAAAAACTGTTTTTT
.	.	TRBV28	TRBJ1-4	CASSFLGKLFF	TGTGCCAGCAGTTTCTTGGGGAAACTGTTTTTT
.	.	TRBV30	TRBJ2-5	CAWSVVETQYF	TGTGCCTGGAGTGTTGTAGAGACCCAGTACTTC
.	.	TRBV14	TRBJ2-3	CASSPWTVSTDTQYF	TGTGCCAGCAGCCCTTGGACAGTTAGCACAGATACGCAGTATTTT
TRBD2	few	TRBV7-3	TRBJ2-3	CASSPGGVLTDTQYF	TGTGCCAGCAGCCCCGGGGGGGTCCTCACAGATACGCAGTATTTT
.	.	TRBV5-1	TRBJ2-3	CASAGGGWYDTQYF	TGCGCCAGCGCCGGGGGAGGTTGGTACGATACGCAGTATTTT
.	.	TRBV15	TRBJ1-1	CATGAGMNTEAFF	TGTGCCACCGGGGCAGGAATGAACACTGAAGCTTTCTTT
.	.	TRBV18	TRBJ1-2	CASSPTQGDSYGYTF	TGTGCCAGCTCACCAACACAGGGCGACTCCTATGGCTACACCTTC
TRBD2	.	TRBV24-1	TRBJ2-5	CATSTLLPSGGRETQYF	TGTGCCACCAGCACTCTTCTGCCTAGCGGGGGACGAGAGACCCAGTACTTC
TRBD1	.	TRBV9	TRBJ2-1	CASSVGYRGPSHEQFF	TGTGCCAGCAGCGTAGGATACAGGGGACCTTCACATGAGCAGTTCTTC
.	.	TRBV4-2	TRBJ1-6	CASSQDPPGPYNSPLHF	TGTGCCAGCAGCCAAGATCCCCCGGGACCTTATAATTCACCCCTCCACTTT
.	.	TRBV7-2	TRBJ2-2	CASSFRGGSNTGELFF	TGTGCCAGCAGCTTTAGGGGGGGCTCGAACACCGGGGAGCTGTTTTTT
.	.	TRBV28	TRBJ1-4	CASTQGEKLFF	TGTGCCAGCACCCAAGGTGAAAAACTGTTTTTT
TRBD1	few	TRBV19	TRBJ1-3	CASSTSQTGEWNTIYF	TGTGCCAGTAGTACCTCCCAGACAGGGGAGTGGAACACCATATATTTT
TRBD1	once	TRBV18	TRBJ1-2	CASSLPGTGLLYGYTF	TGTGCCAGCTCCCTACCGGGGACAGGGCTCCTCTATGGCTACACCTTC
TRBD1	.	TRBV7-8	TRBJ2-5	CASNHRGAETQYF	TGTGCCAGCAACCACAGGGGAGCGGAGACCCAGTACTTC
.	.	TRBV5-1	TRBJ1-4	CASSPGGSLNEKLFF	TGCGCCAGCAGCCCGGGCGGGTCACTTAATGAAAAACTGTTTTTT
TRBD2	.	TRBV5-1	TRBJ2-5	CASSWTSGGLQETQYF	TGCGCCAGCAGCTGGACTAGCGGGGGCCTCCAAGAGACCCAGTACTTC
TRBD2	.	TRBV7-9	TRBJ2-2	CASSVIIRDYENTGELFF	TGTGCCAGCAGCGTAATTATCCGGGACTACGAGAACACCGGGGAGCTGTTTTTT
.	once	TRBV2	TRBJ1-1	CASRASGVTEAFF	TGTGCCAGCAGAGCCTCAGGGGTTACTGAAGCTTTCTTT